Listed below are T cell receptor beta chains from one sample, sequenced in a study of CD8 T cells in Susac syndrome. TCRdb recomputed calls from the immunoSEQ multiplex PCR reads with MiXCR, one row per CDR3 protein. The profile covers 250,000 to 300,000 distinct CDR3 sequences, with about 89% appearing a single time and around 0.2% taken by the ten largest. Material: CD8+ T cells from PBMCs. Every receptor here comes from a human donor with multiple sclerosis. Each CDR3 is given with its conserved first and last residue. A D gene is named only where the DNA matches it firmly. Only some rows state a clone size, as once, few, many or a class for expanded clones.

.	TRBV29-1	.	TRBJ2-2	CSVAGRTGELFF	TGCAGCGTTGCAGGGCGGACCGGGGAGCTGTTTTTT
.	TRBV12-3/TRBV12-4	.	TRBJ1-3	CASSRTGNTIYF	TGTGCCAGCAGCCGAACTGGAAACACCATATATTTT
TRBD2	TRBV15	.	TRBJ2-3	CATSRTGLAVYAPGTDTQYF	TGTGCCACCAGCAGAACGGGACTAGCGGTCTACGCCCCCGGCACAGATACGCAGTATTTT
.	TRBV7-2	many	TRBJ1-1	CASSLGGGTEAFF	TGTGCCAGCAGCTTAGGGGGAGGCACTGAAGCTTTCTTT
TRBD1	TRBV9	.	TRBJ2-7	CASSQGGQGSYEQYF	TGTGCCAGCAGCCAGGGGGGACAGGGGTCCTACGAGCAGTACTTC
TRBD1	TRBV4-1	.	TRBJ2-7	CASSQALTRDRANEQYF	TGCGCCAGCAGCCAAGCCCTGACCCGGGACAGGGCAAACGAGCAGTACTTC
TRBD1	TRBV7-9	once	TRBJ1-4	CASSSRDRETEKLFF	TGTGCCAGCAGCAGCCGGGACAGGGAAACGGAAAAACTGTTTTTT
.	TRBV28	.	TRBJ2-5	CASSLYVTLQETQYF	TGTGCCAGCAGTTTATACGTTACGCTCCAAGAGACCCAGTACTTC
.	TRBV27	.	TRBJ2-3	CASSPSWGERTDTQYF	TGTGCCAGCAGTCCCAGTTGGGGGGAGCGCACAGATACGCAGTATTTT
.	TRBV7-9	.	TRBJ2-2	CASGGVTGELFF	TGTGCCAGCGGGGGCGTCACCGGGGAGCTGTTTTTT
.	TRBV28	.	TRBJ2-2	CASREGQLVTGELFF	TGTGCCAGCAGGGAGGGACAGCTGGTCACCGGGGAGCTGTTTTTT